One and the same sample provided the 19 T cell receptor beta chains below, sequenced in a study of blood T cell repertoires in COVID-19. This table comes from immunoSEQ multiplex PCR, and its TCRdb copy is limited to in-frame clones, with some not included. The top ten hold roughly 30% of the sample, which has 120,000 or so clones, 80% to 90% seen once. The sample taken for sequencing was peripheral blood. Receptors were obtained from a woman aged 70-85 years with acute or convalescent COVID-19.

The rearrangement joins TRBV5-1 to TRBJ2-5, with 10 bases fitting TRBD2. V lost 4 bases and J lost 5; bases outside the gene matches: 8. Germline V gene sequence: CDR1 SGHRS, CDR2 YFSETQ. CDR3 length: 15 amino acids. In DNA form, the CDR3 reads TGCGCCAGCAGCATTACGGGACTAGCGATGGAGACCCAGTACTTC. Residues: CASSITGLAMETQYF.

The chain couples TRBV10-3 to TRBJ1-2; 7 nucleotides line up with TRBD1. This CDR3 has 13 amino acids. Germline V gene data show CDR1 as ENHRY and CDR2 as SYGVKD. V lost 3 bases, J lost 5 bases, and 3 bases stayed unmatched. The CDR3 spells CAISDLQGYGYTF. The CDR3 bases are TGTGCCATCAGTGACCTACAGGGGTATGGCTACACCTTC.

This clone has just one count. The chain links TRBV6-1 to TRBJ2-1; the D is unclear. The V end lost 3 bases, the J end lost 6 bases, and 9 bases lay between the germline ends. Germline V gives CDR1 MNHNS, CDR2 SASEGT. The CDR3 loop spans 13 amino acids. This CDR3 is CASSDSDRNEQFF. The CDR3 coding sequence is TGTGCCAGCAGTGATTCAGATCGCAATGAGCAGTTCTTC.

The V gene is TRBV19, the J gene TRBJ2-3; 9 bases line up with TRBD2. The V gene's germline CDR1 is LNHDA and CDR2 SQIVND (reference sequence). This CDR3 is built from 16 residues. V shed 8 bases and J 4 bases; nucleotides not matched to a gene: 13. In DNA, the CDR3 is TGTGCCAGTCGTGACAGTGGGCGGGGGGGTCCAGATACGCAGTATTTT. This translates into CASRDSGRGGPDTQYF.

This clone was recorded a few times. The same CDR3 is also encoded by other DNA sequences in this sample. This chain links TRBV30 with TRBJ1-1, with 7 nucleotides matching TRBD1. CDR3 length: 12 residues. Germline V CDR1 and CDR2: GTSNPN, SVGIG (reference sequence). V dropped 2 bases and J dropped 6; count of bases not matched to a gene: 3. The CDR3 sequence is CAWSPRGSEAFF. The DNA for the CDR3 is TGTGCCTGGAGTCCCAGGGGGTCTGAAGCTTTCTTT.

About this clone itself: This same CDR3 is encoded by further DNA sequences in the sample. This rearrangement joins TRBV11-2 to TRBJ1-1, with D possibly matching TRBD1 (5 bases). Deletions cut 3 bases from V and 4 bases from J, with 9 bases between. Germline CDR1 and CDR2: SGHAT and FQNNGV. The CDR3 covers 13 residues. The CDR3 region is CASSFQGGTEAFF. CDR3 nucleotide sequence: TGTGCCAGCAGCTTTCAGGGAGGCACTGAAGCTTTCTTT.

The J gene is TRBJ1-5, the V gene TRBV4-1; TRBD1 aligns across 10 bases. Germline V gene sequence: CDR1 MGHRA, CDR2 YSYEKL. After removal of 0 bases from V and 5 bases from J, the junction contained 10 bases not matched to a gene. The CDR3 has 18 residues. The CDR3 reads CASSQDSGTGVGYQPQHF. DNA for the CDR3: TGCGCCAGCAGCCAAGATTCCGGGACAGGGGTGGGTTATCAGCCCCAGCATTTT.

V is TRBV2 and J is TRBJ2-2; the D gene is possibly TRBD1 (5 bases). The V gene's germline CDR1 is SNHLY and CDR2 FYNNEI. V was cut by 3 bases and J by 1 base, with 9 bases left in between. The CDR3 extends over 15 amino acids. CDR3 amino acids: CASSDIQVNTGELFF. The DNA of the CDR3 is TGTGCCAGCAGTGACATACAGGTGAACACCGGGGAGCTGTTTTTT.

This clone has only one observation. The chain combines TRBV24-1 with TRBJ2-2, with 7 nucleotides matching TRBD1. The CDR3 has 16 residues. Germline CDR1 KGHDR, CDR2 SFDVKD. J gave up 6 bases and V 3 bases, and 9 bases lay outside the gene matches. CDR3 amino acids: CATSDTGDRVAGELFF. The CDR3 coding sequence is TGTGCCACCAGTGATACTGGTGACAGGGTCGCCGGGGAGCTGTTTTTT.

This sequence joins TRBV5-6 and TRBJ2-5, with 9 bases that match TRBD1. From germline, CDR1 is SGHDT and CDR2 YYEEEE. This CDR3 has 16 residues. With V trimmed by 3 bases and J by 4 bases, 10 bases remained unmatched. The CDR3 protein is CASSSPSGTGRETQYF. The DNA of the CDR3 is TGTGCCAGCAGCTCCCCAAGTGGGACAGGGAGAGAGACCCAGTACTTC. Full variable domain (outside the CDR3, taken from reference TRBV5-6 and TRBJ2-5): DAGVTQSPTHLIKTRGQQVTLRCSPKSGHDTVSWYQQALGQGPQFIFQYYEEEERQRGNFPDRFSGHQFPNYSSELNVNALLLGDSALYLCASSSPSGTGRETQYFGPGTRLLVL.

The table lists this clone with many counts. V is TRBV19 and J is TRBJ2-7; D ambiguous. Germline V gene sequence: CDR1 LNHDA, CDR2 SQIVND (reference sequence). The CDR3 extends over 14 amino acids. V was pared by 3 bases and J by 1 base, with 10 bases between. CDR3 amino acids: CASSIGYHSYEQYF. Written as DNA, the CDR3 is TGTGCCAGTAGTATCGGGTACCATTCCTACGAGCAGTACTTC.

This clone has just one count. The chain uses TRBV28 and TRBJ1-6, with D unresolved. V was pared by 9 bases and J by 7 bases, with 10 bases between. The CDR3 runs 12 residues. Germline CDR1 and CDR2: MDHEN and SYDVKM. This CDR3 is CASHAGNSPLHF. The CDR3 nucleotides read TGTGCCAGTCACGCGGGAAATTCACCCCTCCACTTT.

This chain connects TRBV2 to TRBJ1-2; 7 bases match TRBD1. Germline V gene lookup returns CDR1 SNHLY and CDR2 FYNNEI. V shed 7 bases, J shed 9 bases, and the junction held 14 bases outside the gene matches. This CDR3 spans 14 amino acids. The CDR3 spells CASTATGVDGRYTF. CDR3 nucleotides: TGTGCCAGCACCGCAACAGGGGTCGATGGTCGCTACACCTTC.

The V gene is TRBV24-1, the J gene TRBJ1-5, with a tentative D call TRBD1 (6 bases). The CDR3 extends over 13 amino acids. Germline V CDR1 and CDR2: KGHDR, SFDVKD. The V and J ends lost 3 bases and 11 bases respectively, with 13 bases between them. CDR3 DNA sequence: TGTGCCACCAGTGATGCCAACAGGGACACCCAGCATTTT. This gives the protein CATSDANRDTQHF.

As DNA, the CDR3 is TGCAGCGTTGGGACAGGGGGCTTCAATCAGCCCCAGCATTTT. Protein: CSVGTGGFNQPQHF. V usage is TRBV29-1 and J usage is TRBJ1-5, with 11 nucleotides matching TRBD1. CDR3 length equals 14 residues. The germline gives CDR1 SQVTM, CDR2 ANQGSEA. Trimming took 4 bases from V and 3 from J; bases not matched to a gene: 2.

The chain carries TRBV29-1 and TRBJ1-1; D remains unclear. CDR3 length equals 12 residues. Germline V gives CDR1 SQVTM, CDR2 ANQGSEA. Trimming took 4 bases from V and 6 from J, leaving 12 bases between them. The DNA for the CDR3 is TGCAGCGTTGGGAGGGCGGGAGCTGAAGCTTTCTTT. The encoded protein is CSVGRAGAEAFF.

The V gene is TRBV24-1, the J gene TRBJ1-3, with D possibly matching TRBD1 (5 bases). The length of the CDR3 is 17 residues. V was trimmed by 0 bases and J by 8 bases, leaving 19 bases between them. CDR1 and CDR2 (germline): KGHDR, SFDVKD. The CDR3 here is CATSDLFFAHWGDTIYF. The CDR3 DNA follows: TGTGCCACCAGTGATTTGTTCTTTGCCCACTGGGGGGACACCATATATTTT.

This chain's CDR3 is CASSHLGDQGYGYTF. The CDR3 DNA reads as TGTGCCAGCAGCCATTTGGGGGACCAGGGGTATGGCTACACCTTC. V usage is TRBV3-1 (or the pseudogene TRBV3-2) and J usage is TRBJ1-2, with a weak D call TRBD1 (6 bases). Per germline, CDR1 LGHDT and CDR2 YNNKEL (reference sequence). The CDR3 runs to 15 residues. The germline V and J ends were trimmed by 3 bases and 5 bases, with 16 bases remaining between them.

The chain carries TRBV7-2 and TRBJ1-2; no definite D call. CDR1 and CDR2 from the germline V gene are SGHTA and FQGNSA. The ends were cut back, 5 bases at V and 1 base at J, with 11 bases in the middle. The CDR3 is 14 residues long. The CDR3 coding sequence is TGTGCCAGCAGCACAACGTACAATAACTATGGCTACACCTTC. Residues: CASSTTYNNYGYTF.